This T cell receptor (beta chain) was recovered during a study of cytotoxic CD8 clonotypes in ibrutinib-treated CLL. Study-level results: Clonality at baseline surpassed age-matched healthy donors and tracked circulating CD8+ T-cell counts. Treatment saw public clonotypes, which were uncommon, either contract or stay stable. Having risen at ibrutinib response, clonality had fallen back toward baseline by progression.

Repertoires were generated with immunoSEQ multiplex PCR, while TCRdb's copy carries only in-frame clones and drops some. The sample has over 120,000 clones; around three quarters are singletons. On this clone itself: The antigen is not known. A junction boundary mismatches the germline segment, possibly from a read error.

This TCR came from a human donor with chronic lymphocytic leukemia. The source was PBMCs, collected after 12 months of ibrutinib treatment.

The CDR3 region is CASSLVARGSLGLNAEAFF. The DNA of the CDR3 is TGTGCCAGCAGCTTAGTTGCCAGAGGATCCTTGGGCCTGAACGCTGAAGCTTTCTTT. This chain uses TRBV7-2 with TRBJ1-1; D unresolved. The CDR3 totals 19 residues. Germline loops: CDR1 SGHTA, CDR2 FQGNSA.